The next 7 T cell receptor beta chains were all read from a single sample in a study of identifying expanded T cells in peripheral blood. Here immunoSEQ multiplex PCR was the method, and the copy in TCRdb shows in-frame clones only, minus some. The table lists approximately 120,000 clones, approximately 84% of them singletons. The sequenced sample was blood. These receptors originate from a person aged 18 to 69 in good health.

This clone showed up just once. CDR3 DNA: TGTGCCAGCTCACCGTTCAGGGAAGAGACCCAGTACTTC. This sequence encodes CASSPFREETQYF. The chain uses TRBV18 and TRBJ2-5; D is perhaps TRBD1 (5 bases). Between the trimmed V and J ends, which lost 3 bases and 3 bases, there was a span of 8 bases. The CDR3 runs 13 residues. Germline V lookup: CDR1 KGHSH, CDR2 LQKENI.

The chain links TRBV14 to TRBJ1-4; 7 bases map to TRBD1. The V segment lost 5 bases and the J segment 8 bases; nucleotides outside the gene matches: 11. Germline loops: CDR1 SGHDN, CDR2 FVKESK. The length of the CDR3 is 15 residues. The CDR3 sequence is CASSAHRGLREKLFF. The DNA of the CDR3 is TGTGCCAGCAGCGCCCACAGGGGCTTGCGCGAAAAACTGTTTTTT.

This rearrangement joins TRBV7-8 to TRBJ2-1; unclear D gene. The length of the CDR3 is 11 residues. The V end lost 6 bases, the J end lost 7 bases, and 7 bases lay between the germline ends. The germline gives CDR1 SGHVS, CDR2 FQNEAQ. CDR3 sequence reads: CASSLANEQFF. The DNA of the CDR3 is TGTGCCAGCAGTCTCGCGAATGAGCAGTTCTTC.

The chain has TRBV19 and TRBJ1-1; D might be TRBD1 (6 bases). The CDR3 has 13 amino acids. Germline V gene sequence: CDR1 LNHDA, CDR2 SQIVND (reference sequence). The V gene lost 6 bases and the J gene lost 5 bases, with 13 bases spanning the gap. The DNA for the CDR3 is TGTGCCAGTAGCTCAGGGGTGAGGACTGAAGCTTTCTTT. Translation: CASSSGVRTEAFF.

The V gene is TRBV29-1, the J gene TRBJ2-7; tentatively, D is TRBD2 (5 bases). CDR3 length: 12 amino acids. Per germline, CDR1 SQVTM and CDR2 ANQGSEA. With 4 bases removed from V and 2 bases from J, the gap between germline ends came to 9 bases. The CDR3 loop reads CSVGGPPYEQYF. The CDR3 DNA reads as TGCAGCGTTGGCGGGCCTCCCTACGAGCAGTACTTC.

The V and J genes are TRBV7-2 and TRBJ1-2, with TRBD1 matching 7 bases. The V segment lost 6 bases and the J segment 5 bases; nucleotides outside the gene matches: 9. CDR1 SGHTA and CDR2 FQGNSA come from the germline V gene. CDR3 size: 14 residues. The CDR3 is CASRGDRDPYGYTF. As DNA, the CDR3 is TGTGCCAGCAGGGGCGACAGGGACCCTTATGGCTACACCTTC.

The chain carries TRBV10-1 and TRBJ1-1, with D uncertain. Trimming removed 5 bases at V and 2 bases at J, with 15 bases between. Germline V gene lookup returns CDR1 WNHNN and CDR2 SYGVQD (reference sequence). The CDR3 length is 15 residues. The CDR3 region is CASSFTGLDNTEAFF. The CDR3 DNA is TGCGCCAGCAGTTTCACGGGGTTGGACAACACTGAAGCTTTCTTT.